Presented here are 27 T cell receptor beta chains from one specimen sequenced in a study of T cells in Graves' hyperthyroidism and ophthalmopathy. Amplification yielded TCR beta CDR3 regions, with RNA transcripts as the source. First-round RT-PCR with HTBI primers amplified the TCR CDR3 region. TCRdb re-called the multiplex PCR reads through MiXCR, storing one row per CDR3 protein. The table lists 350,000 to 400,000 distinct CDR3 sequences, approximately 19% of them singletons. What was sequenced was blood. The receptors come from a woman between 18 and 30 years old with Graves' hyperthyroidism.

The chain recombines TRBV3-1 with TRBJ2-7; possible D gene TRBD2, 6 bases. Germline assignment: CDR1 LGHDT and CDR2 YNNKEL (reference sequence). The CDR3 consists of 14 residues. V was clipped by 1 base and J by 0 bases, with 7 bases between them. As DNA, the CDR3 is TGTGCCAGCAGCCAAGCGGGAGACTCCTACGAGCAGTACTTC. It specifies CASSQAGDSYEQYF.

Notes on this clonotype: Because the CDR3 is missing its conserved closing phenylalanine or tryptophan, this is likely a read error. The CDR3 sequence is CASSLFAEQYY. The CDR3 region has the DNA TGTGCCAGCAGCTTGTTTGCCGAGCAGTACTAC. This chain joins TRBV5-3 and TRBJ2-7; no clear D gene. TRBV5-3 belongs to the ORF category, with a function that is uncertain. This CDR3 spans 11 amino acids.

This clonotype was counted at least ten times. V is TRBV7-3 and J is TRBJ2-7, with TRBD1 identical over 10 bases. Germline V CDR1 and CDR2: SGHTA, FQGTGA. CDR3 length equals 15 residues. Germline trimming cut 5 bases from V and 4 bases from J; bases unmatched to any gene: 8. CDR3 amino acids: CASSLQTGGVYEQYF. The CDR3 bases are TGTGCCAGCAGCCTCCAGACAGGGGGCGTTTACGAGCAGTACTTC.

This clonotype was seen at least ten times. The V call is TRBV7-2, the J call TRBJ2-5, with D maybe TRBD1 (5 bases). This CDR3 region has 12 residues. V lost 6 bases and J lost 5, with 10 bases in between. CDR1 and CDR2 from the germline V gene are SGHTA and FQGNSA. The CDR3 DNA sequence: TGTGCCAGCAGAAAACAGGAGGAGACCCAGTACTTC. It yields the protein CASRKQEETQYF.

The table lists this clonotype with a few counts. One end of the junction varies from germline; a read error may be responsible. The CDR3 region is CASLPRSGAAYEQYF. CDR3 in DNA: TGTGCCAGCTTACCACGCTCGGGGGCGGCCTACGAGCAGTACTTC. The chain carries TRBV18 and TRBJ2-7, with D perhaps being TRBD1 or TRBD2 (6 bases each). The CDR3 is 15 amino acids. Germline V lookup: CDR1 KGHSH, CDR2 LQKENI.

The table lists this clonotype with many counts. The chain couples TRBV5-1 to TRBJ1-5; 8 positions match TRBD1. Germline assignment: CDR1 SGHRS and CDR2 YFSETQ. This CDR3 is built from 16 residues. Trimming took 6 bases from V and 2 from J; bases not matched to a gene: 10. CDR3 protein: CASTKLSDRGNQPQHF. The CDR3, as DNA: TGCGCCAGCACCAAACTCTCGGACAGGGGCAATCAGCCCCAGCATTTT.

The rearrangement uses TRBV6-1 and TRBJ1-3, with a weak D call TRBD1 (5 bases). V shed 0 bases and J shed 14 bases, with 17 bases lying between them. CDR3 size: 14 residues. Germline CDR1 and CDR2: MNHNS and SASEGT. The CDR3 is CASSEAVGPNGVYF. The CDR3 nucleotides read TGTGCCAGCAGTGAAGCGGTGGGGCCCAACGGGGTATATTTT.

This clonotype was seen repeatedly, ten times or more. The chain couples TRBV29-1 to TRBJ1-1; no reliable D call. Per germline, CDR1 SQVTM and CDR2 ANQGSEA. The CDR3 loop spans 12 amino acids. V was cut by 6 bases and J by 1 base, with 9 bases left in between. CDR3 loop: CSVAWGNTEAFF. The CDR3 DNA reads as TGCAGCGTCGCTTGGGGGAACACTGAAGCTTTCTTT.

There are many counts of this clonotype. This sequence joins TRBV12-3 or TRBV12-4 and TRBJ2-5; D might be TRBD2 (6 bases). V lost 6 bases to trimming and J lost 3 bases, with 14 bases between them. This CDR3 has 14 amino acids. The CDR3: CASSRLEGEETQYF. The CDR3 nucleotides are TGTGCCAGCAGCCGGCTGGAGGGAGAAGAGACCCAGTACTTC.

This clonotype was seen at least ten times. V and J are TRBV20-1 and TRBJ1-2; D perhaps matches TRBD1 (5 bases). The CDR3 is 13 amino acids. V gave up 6 bases and J gave up 5 bases, with 16 bases separating them. CDR1 and CDR2 (germline): DFQATT, SNEGSKA (reference sequence). CDR3 DNA: TGCAGTGCCCCCCGGGGCAGCCCTTATGGCTACACCTTC. Protein sequence: CSAPRGSPYGYTF.

This clonotype was counted many times. The genes are TRBV28 and TRBJ1-1; TRBD1 agrees at 8 bases. This CDR3 contains 14 residues. With V trimmed by 8 bases and J by 4 bases, 9 bases remained unmatched. CDR1 is MDHEN, CDR2 SYDVKM, per germline. In DNA, the CDR3 is TGTGCCAGCGTCTCCAGGGGGCGCGGCACTGAAGCTTTCTTT. It is translated as CASVSRGRGTEAFF.

This clonotype occurred a few times. This chain links TRBV20-1 with TRBJ1-1; 10 bases agree with TRBD1. J lost 6 bases, V lost 0 bases, and 7 bases had no gene match. CDR1 and CDR2 (germline): DFQATT, SNEGSKA (reference sequence). The CDR3 is made up of 15 amino acids. CDR3 amino acids: CSARDHRDRGSEAFF. In nucleotides, the CDR3 is TGCAGTGCTAGAGATCATAGGGACAGGGGCTCTGAAGCTTTCTTT.

This clonotype showed up many times. The chain has TRBV28 and TRBJ1-3, with TRBD1 matching over 7 bases. Germline CDR1 reads MDHEN; CDR2 reads SYDVKM. The CDR3 extends over 15 amino acids. With V trimmed by 6 bases and J by 0 bases, 5 bases remained unmatched. CDR3 coding DNA: TGTGCCAGCAGCATCCCAGGGGGCTCTGGAAACACCATATATTTT. Translating it yields CASSIPGGSGNTIYF.

A note on this clonotype: A much larger clone differs by one base, so this may be a read error. The chain links TRBV20-1 to TRBJ1-1; 8 positions match TRBD1. CDR1 and CDR2 from the germline V gene are DFQATT and SNEGSKA (reference sequence). CDR3 length: 18 residues. J lost 6 bases, V lost 1 base, and 19 bases had no gene match. DNA of the CDR3: TGCAGTGCTAGAGCCCCCCCGGGACAGGACCTCTCGGACGCTGAAGCTTTCTTT. It is translated as CSARAPPGQDLSDAEAFF.

The sample holds many counts of this clonotype. This chain uses TRBV28 with TRBJ1-5; no firm D call. Germline V gene data show CDR1 as MDHEN and CDR2 as SYDVKM. V lost 2 bases and J lost 9, with 17 bases in between. The CDR3 consists of 15 residues. The CDR3 region has the DNA TGTGCCAGCAGTTTAAATCCCGGAGGTATGAGGCCCCAGCATTTT. It translates to CASSLNPGGMRPQHF.

Points on this clonotype: Germline and junction disagree at one end, which may indicate a read error. This chain connects TRBV5-1 to TRBJ2-4; D is unresolved. The CDR3 contains 18 residues. CDR1 SGHRS and CDR2 YFSETQ come from the germline V gene. CDR3 sequence reads: CASSQDPLRPYAKNIKYF. The CDR3 region has the DNA TGCGCCAGCAGCCAGGACCCTCTTCGGCCCTATGCCAAAAACATTAAGTACTTC.

This clonotype was found a few times. V and J are TRBV6-5 and TRBJ2-4; D is possibly TRBD1 (6 bases). The V end was cut by 2 bases, the J end by 0 bases, with 17 bases between. CDR3 length: 18 residues. Germline V gene data show CDR1 as MNHEY and CDR2 as SVGAGI. CDR3 amino acids: CASSYPLGTPLAKNIQYF. The CDR3 bases are TGTGCCAGCAGTTACCCCCTAGGGACACCGCTAGCCAAAAACATTCAGTACTTC.

About this clonotype itself: A clone one base away is much larger, so this may be a read error. V gene TRBV7-8 combines with J gene TRBJ1-5; D unresolved. Trimming removed 7 bases at V and 0 bases at J, with 7 bases between. Germline V gene sequence: CDR1 SGHVS, CDR2 FQNEAQ. The CDR3 sequence is 13 residues long. The CDR3 nucleotides read TGTGCCAGCACGGTCAGTAGCAATCAGCCCCAGCATTTT. Its protein product is CASTVSSNQPQHF.

This clonotype was recorded only once. A much larger clone differs from this one at a single base, so this may be a read error. The V and J genes are TRBV19 and TRBJ2-2, with a weak D call TRBD1 (6 bases). Trimming left V 8 bases short and J 5 bases short, with 18 bases between. Germline-derived CDR1 and CDR2 are LNHDA and SQIVND (reference sequence). This CDR3 has 15 amino acids. In nucleotides, the CDR3 is TGTGCCAGTGGTGAGGGGGATGAAGGTACCGGGGAGCTGTTTTTT. It encodes CASGEGDEGTGELFF. Drawing the rest from reference TRBV19 and TRBJ2-2, the complete variable domain is DGGITQSPKYLFRKEGQNVTLSCEQNLNHDAMYWYRQDPGQGLRLIYYSQIVNDFQKGDIAEGYSVSREKKESFPLTVTSAQKNPTAFYLCASGEGDEGTGELFFGEGSRLTVL.

This clonotype occurred many times. This chain connects TRBV5-1 to TRBJ2-2; D is unresolved. Trimming removed 4 bases at V and 6 bases at J, with 19 bases between. Germline CDR1 and CDR2: SGHRS and YFSETQ. The CDR3 totals 16 residues. The CDR3 bases are TGCGCCAGCAGCCCCACCACCGGGCGGAATGCCGGGGAGCTGTTTTTT. Amino acid sequence: CASSPTTGRNAGELFF.

In regard to this clonotype: Since no conserved phenylalanine or tryptophan closes the CDR3, a read error is the likely cause. Because the CDR3's place on the DNA is in doubt, the DNA is left out and the CDR3 is given as listed by TCRdb. J is TRBJ1-2 and V is TRBV7-9. The CDR3 is made up of 11 amino acids, end residues included. CDR1 and CDR2 (germline): SEHNR, FQNEAQ (reference sequence). CDR3 region: CASSLSQILTL.

The V and J genes are TRBV28 and TRBJ2-7; no firm D call. V was shortened by 6 bases and J by 2 bases, with 11 bases between the two germline ends. The CDR3 has 13 residues. Looked up from germline, CDR1 is MDHEN and CDR2 is SYDVKM. Here the CDR3 reads CASSPLSAYEQYF. The CDR3 DNA reads as TGTGCCAGCAGCCCCTTATCCGCCTACGAGCAGTACTTC.

This clonotype was found many times. The gene calls are TRBV12-3 or TRBV12-4 and TRBJ1-1; D is unclear. CDR3 length equals 11 residues. V lost 7 bases and J 7 bases, leaving 10 bases between the germline ends. In nucleotides, the CDR3 is TGTGCCAGCAAGTCTCGGGGTGAAGCTTTCTTT. Encoded protein: CASKSRGEAFF.

In this sample, this clonotype turned up many times. The V gene is TRBV27, the J gene TRBJ1-6, with a possible D match to TRBD1 (6 bases). This CDR3 is 18 amino acids long. Germline V CDR1 and CDR2: MNHEY, SMNVEV (reference sequence). V dropped 0 bases and J dropped 5 bases, with 17 bases sitting between them. Here the CDR3 reads CASSLSKAGERNNSPLHF. The CDR3 DNA reads as TGTGCCAGCAGTTTATCGAAGGCAGGGGAGAGGAATAATTCACCCCTCCACTTT.

This clonotype was counted at least ten times. V gene TRBV12-3 or TRBV12-4 combines with J gene TRBJ1-6, with TRBD1 matching over 7 bases. V dropped 6 bases and J dropped 9; count of bases not matched to a gene: 17. The CDR3 is made up of 17 amino acids. This CDR3 is CASSPHGTVVRFSPLHF. The CDR3 region has the DNA TGTGCCAGCAGCCCACATGGGACAGTTGTGCGATTTTCACCCCTCCACTTT.

V is TRBV6-1 and J is TRBJ2-7, with TRBD1 matching 11 bases. Germline-derived CDR1 and CDR2 are MNHNS and SASEGT. The ends lost 6 bases at V and 5 bases at J; junction bases unmatched: 9. This CDR3 has 15 residues. CDR3 sequence reads: CASSLGWTGGDEQYF. Here the CDR3 DNA reads TGTGCCAGCAGCCTAGGATGGACAGGGGGCGACGAGCAGTACTTC.

V and J are TRBV12-3 or TRBV12-4 and TRBJ1-2; D gene uncertain. V gave up 3 bases and J gave up 4 bases, with 12 bases separating them. The CDR3 is made up of 14 amino acids. The CDR3: CASSFSLRAYGYTF. In nucleotides, the CDR3 is TGTGCCAGCAGTTTTAGTCTCCGAGCCTATGGCTACACCTTC.